This T cell receptor (beta chain) was recovered during a study of OX40 agonist ivuxolimab in advanced cancers. Whole-study findings and limits: Individuals who were partial responders at 0.1-3.0 mg/kg had clonal expansion that ranked among the lowest.

In the case of this clone: Antigen specificity is unknown.

Clones were read by immunoSEQ multiplex PCR, and TCRdb kept only the in-frame ones, dropping some. Found here are roughly 86,000 clones, under 95% of them singletons; the top ten hold approximately 0.41%. Germline V CDR1 and CDR2: LNHDA, SQIVND (reference sequence). This CDR3 has 13 amino acids. Deletions cut 4 bases from V and 3 bases from J, with 10 bases between. The receptor was derived from an adult with an advanced solid tumor such as melanoma, head and neck, liver or kidney cancer. J is TRBJ2-7 and V is TRBV19; D not resolved. Here the sequenced sample was CD4+ or CD8+ T cells sorted from blood, taken in a trial of the OX40 agonist ivuxolimab. In DNA form, the CDR3 reads TGTGCCAGTAGTAGGACCGTTGGCTACGAGCAGTACTTC. Residues: CASSRTVGYEQYF.